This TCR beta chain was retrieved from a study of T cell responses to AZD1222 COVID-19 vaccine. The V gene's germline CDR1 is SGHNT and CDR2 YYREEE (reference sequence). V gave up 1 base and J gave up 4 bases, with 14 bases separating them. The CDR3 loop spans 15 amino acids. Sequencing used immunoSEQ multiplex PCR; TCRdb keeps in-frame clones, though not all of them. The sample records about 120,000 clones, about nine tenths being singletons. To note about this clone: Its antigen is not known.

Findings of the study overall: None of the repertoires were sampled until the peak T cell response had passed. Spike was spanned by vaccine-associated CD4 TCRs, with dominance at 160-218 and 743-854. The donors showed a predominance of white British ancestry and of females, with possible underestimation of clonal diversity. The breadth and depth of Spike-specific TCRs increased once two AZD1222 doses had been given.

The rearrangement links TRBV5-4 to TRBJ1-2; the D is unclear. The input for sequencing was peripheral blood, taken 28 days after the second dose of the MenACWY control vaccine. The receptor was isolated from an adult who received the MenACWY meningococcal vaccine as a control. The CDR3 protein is CASSLFRISGYGYTF. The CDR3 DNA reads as TGTGCCAGCAGCTTGTTTAGGATTTCAGGCTATGGCTACACCTTC. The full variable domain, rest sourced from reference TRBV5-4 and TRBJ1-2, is ETGVTQSPTHLIKTRGQQVTLRCSSQSGHNTVSWYQQALGQGPQFIFQYYREEENGRGNFPPRFSGLQFPNYSSELNVNALELDDSALYLCASSLFRISGYGYTFGSGTRLTVV.